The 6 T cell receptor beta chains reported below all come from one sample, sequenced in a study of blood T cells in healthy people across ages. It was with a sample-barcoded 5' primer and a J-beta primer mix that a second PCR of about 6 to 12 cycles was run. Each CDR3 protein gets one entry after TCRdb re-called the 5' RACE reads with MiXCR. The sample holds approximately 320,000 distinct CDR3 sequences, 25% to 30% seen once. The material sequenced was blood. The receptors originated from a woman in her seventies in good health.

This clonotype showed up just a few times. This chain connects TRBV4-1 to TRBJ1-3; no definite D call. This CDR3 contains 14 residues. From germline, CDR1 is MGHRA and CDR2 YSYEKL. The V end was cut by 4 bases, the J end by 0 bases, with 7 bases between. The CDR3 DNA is TGCGCCAGCAGCCCCGAAGACTCTGGAAACACCATATATTTT. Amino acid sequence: CASSPEDSGNTIYF.

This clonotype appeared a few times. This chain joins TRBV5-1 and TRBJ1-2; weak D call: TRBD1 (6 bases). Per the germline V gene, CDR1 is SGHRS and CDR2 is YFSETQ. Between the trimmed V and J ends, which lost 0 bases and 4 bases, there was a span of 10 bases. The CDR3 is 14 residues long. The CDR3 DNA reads TGCGCCAGCAGCTTGGAAGGGGGGGGCTATGGCTACACCTTC. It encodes CASSLEGGGYGYTF.

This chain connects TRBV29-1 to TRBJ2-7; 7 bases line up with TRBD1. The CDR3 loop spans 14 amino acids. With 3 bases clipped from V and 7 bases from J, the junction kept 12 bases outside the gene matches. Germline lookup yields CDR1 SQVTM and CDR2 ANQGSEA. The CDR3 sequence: CSVETGQVGREQYF. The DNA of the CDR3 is TGCAGCGTTGAGACAGGACAGGTTGGTCGGGAGCAGTACTTC.

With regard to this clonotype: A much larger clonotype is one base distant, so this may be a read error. This chain's CDR3 is CAGSLSSGSPGANVLTF. CDR3 DNA sequence: TGTGCCGGCAGTCTCTCCTCAGGCAGCCCTGGGGCCAACGTCCTGACTTTC. This chain connects TRBV28 to TRBJ2-6, with no clear D. Per the germline V gene, CDR1 is MDHEN and CDR2 is SYDVKM. The CDR3 is 17 amino acids.

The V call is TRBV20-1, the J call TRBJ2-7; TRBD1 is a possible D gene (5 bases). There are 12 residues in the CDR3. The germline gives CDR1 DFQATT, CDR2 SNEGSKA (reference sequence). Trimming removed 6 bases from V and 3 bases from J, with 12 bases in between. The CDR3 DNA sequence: TGCAGTGCCCTAGGGGAAAACTACGAGCAGTACTTC. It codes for CSALGENYEQYF.

The CDR3 loop reads CSATDPLSYGYTF. CDR3 DNA sequence: TGCAGTGCTACGGACCCTTTAAGTTATGGCTACACCTTC. This chain uses TRBV20-1 with TRBJ1-2; no clear D. The V end lost 4 bases, the J end lost 5 bases, and 14 bases lay between the germline ends. This CDR3 has 13 residues. The germline V gene has CDR1 DFQATT and CDR2 SNEGSKA (reference sequence).